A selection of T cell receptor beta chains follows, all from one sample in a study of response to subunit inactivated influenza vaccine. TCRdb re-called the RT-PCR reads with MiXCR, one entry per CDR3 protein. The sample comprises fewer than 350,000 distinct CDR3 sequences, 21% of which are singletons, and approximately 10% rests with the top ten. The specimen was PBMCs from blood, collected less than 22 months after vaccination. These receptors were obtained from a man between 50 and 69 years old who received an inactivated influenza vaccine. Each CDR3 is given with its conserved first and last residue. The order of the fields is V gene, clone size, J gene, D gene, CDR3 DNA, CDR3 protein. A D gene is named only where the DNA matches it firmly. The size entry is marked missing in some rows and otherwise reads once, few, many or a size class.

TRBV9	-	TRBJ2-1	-	TGTGCCAGCAGCGTACTAGGGACGGCTAATGAGCAGTTCTTC	CASSVLGTANEQFF
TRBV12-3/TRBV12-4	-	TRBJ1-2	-	TGTGCCAGCAGTTTGGCGGGGATGAGCGGCTACACCTTC	CASSLAGMSGYTF
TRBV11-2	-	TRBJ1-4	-	TGTGCCAGCAGCTTAGGCCCTTCCTATAATGAAAAACTGTTTTTT	CASSLGPSYNEKLFF
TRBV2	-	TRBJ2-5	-	TGTGCCAGCATCGTTGGGGGCCCCCTACAAGAGACCCAGTACTTC	CASIVGGPLQETQYF
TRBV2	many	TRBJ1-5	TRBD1	TGTGCCAGCCAAGGACAGGCTGGTCAGCCCCAGCATTTT	CASQGQAGQPQHF
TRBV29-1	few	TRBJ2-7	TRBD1	TGCAGCGTGCGGGACAGGGATACCTACGAGCAGTACTTC	CSVRDRDTYEQYF
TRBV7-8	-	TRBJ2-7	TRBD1	TGTGCCAGCAGCATCCCAGGGGGTTCCTACGAGCAGTACTTC	CASSIPGGSYEQYF
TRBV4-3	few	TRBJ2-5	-	TGCGCCAGCAGCCAGGCTCGAGGGGAGACCCAGTACTTC	CASSQARGETQYF
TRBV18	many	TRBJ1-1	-	TGTGCCAGCTCCGGACAGACTGAAGCTTTCTTT	CASSGQTEAFF
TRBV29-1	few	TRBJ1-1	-	TGCAGCGTATCGAACACTGAAGCTTTCTTT	CSVSNTEAFF
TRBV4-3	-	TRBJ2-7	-	TGCGCCAGCAGCCTTTGGTCCGGGGGAACCGACTCCTACGAGCAGTACTTC	CASSLWSGGTDSYEQYF
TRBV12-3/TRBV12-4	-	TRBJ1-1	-	TGTGCCAGCAGTTTACGGCCGGAGGGAACTGAAGCTTTCTTT	CASSLRPEGTEAFF
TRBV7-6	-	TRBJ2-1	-	TGTGCCAGCAGCCCCAGGACAGCCTACAATGAGCAGTTCTTC	CASSPRTAYNEQFF
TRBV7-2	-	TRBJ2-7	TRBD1	TGTGCCAGCAGCGACAGGGGTTCGAGGGCCTACGAGCAGTACTTC	CASSDRGSRAYEQYF
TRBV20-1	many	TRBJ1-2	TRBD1	TGCAGTGCTTATTTTACAGGGGTTGTTAACTATGGCTACACCTTC	CSAYFTGVVNYGYTF
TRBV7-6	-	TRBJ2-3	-	TGTGCCAGCAGCTTATTCCAGACAGATACGCAGTATTTT	CASSLFQTDTQYF
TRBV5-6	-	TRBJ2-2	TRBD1	TGTGCCAGCAGCCCGGACAGGACCGGGGAGCTGTTTTTT	CASSPDRTGELFF
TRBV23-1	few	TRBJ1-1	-	TGCGCCAGCAGTCAGTCGGGACACCCGAACACTGAAGCTTTCTTT	CASSQSGHPNTEAFF
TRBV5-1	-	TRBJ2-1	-	TGCGCCAGCAGCACCGGGACCTACAATGAGCAGTTCTTC	CASSTGTYNEQFF
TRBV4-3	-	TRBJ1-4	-	TGCGCCAGCAGCCAAACGTACAGGGCTTTTGAAAAACTGTTTTTT	CASSQTYRAFEKLFF
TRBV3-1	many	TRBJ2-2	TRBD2	TGTGCCAGCAGCAACGTCCGAAGCGGGAGTGGTGGGGAGCTGTTTTTT	CASSNVRSGSGGELFF
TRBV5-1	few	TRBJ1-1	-	TGCGCCAGCATGAGGGACCTAACCACTGAAGCTTTCTTT	CASMRDLTTEAFF
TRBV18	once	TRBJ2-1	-	TGTGCCAGCTCACCGGGGGGCGGTCACTACTACAATGAGCAGTTCTTC	CASSPGGGHYYNEQFF
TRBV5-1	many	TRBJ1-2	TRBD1	TGCGCCAGCAGCTTGGCCGAGGGGGCTAGCTATGGCTACACCTTC	CASSLAEGASYGYTF
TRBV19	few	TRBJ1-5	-	TGTGCCAGTAGCCTCCTTCGCGTTCAGCCCCAGCATTTT	CASSLLRVQPQHF
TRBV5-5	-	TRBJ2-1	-	TGTGCCAGCAGCCCGATGGAGGCTACCTACAATGAGCAGTTCTTC	CASSPMEATYNEQFF
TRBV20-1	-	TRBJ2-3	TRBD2	TGCAGGGCTGGCGGGGGGCTCGGAACAGATACGCAGTATTTT	CRAGGGLGTDTQYF
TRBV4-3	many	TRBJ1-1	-	TGCGCCAGCAGCCAAGATGAGGGGAGGGGTACTGAAGCTTTCTTT	CASSQDEGRGTEAFF
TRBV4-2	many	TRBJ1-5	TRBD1	TGTGCCAGCAGCCAAGAATGGACAGGGTCTCAGCCCCAGCATTTT	CASSQEWTGSQPQHF
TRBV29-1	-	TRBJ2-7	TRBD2	TGCAGCGTGGAGACTAGCGGGAGGTCGAGCTCCTACGAGCAGTACTTC	CSVETSGRSSSYEQYF
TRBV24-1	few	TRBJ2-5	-	TGTGCCACCAGTGATTTTCGAGAGCCTCAAGAGACCCAGTACTTC	CATSDFREPQETQYF
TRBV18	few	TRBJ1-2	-	TGTGCCAGCTCACCGACAGCCGCTAACTATGGCTACACCTTC	CASSPTAANYGYTF
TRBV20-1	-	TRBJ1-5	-	TGCAGTGCTAACCCTGGAAATCAGCCCCAGCATTTT	CSANPGNQPQHF
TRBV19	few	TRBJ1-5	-	TGTGCCAGTAGTATAGGGGGGAGGGGCCATCAGCCCCAGCATTTT	CASSIGGRGHQPQHF
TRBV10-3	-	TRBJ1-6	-	TGTGCCACCCAAACAGGGATGAATTCACCCCTCCACTTT	CATQTGMNSPLHF
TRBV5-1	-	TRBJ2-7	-	TGCGCCAGCAGCCTGCTGATCTCCTACGAGCAGTACTTC	CASSLLISYEQYF
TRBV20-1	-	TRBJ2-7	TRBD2	TGCAGTGCTAGAGACCTAGCGGGGTCGTACGAGCAGTACTTC	CSARDLAGSYEQYF
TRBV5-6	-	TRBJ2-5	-	TGTGCCAGCAGCTTTGCGGAGACCCAGTACTTC	CASSFAETQYF
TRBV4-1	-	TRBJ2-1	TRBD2	TGCGCCAGCAGTCGTACTAGCGGGGGTTACAATGAGCAGTTCTTC	CASSRTSGGYNEQFF
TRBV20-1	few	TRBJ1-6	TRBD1	TGCAGTGCTAGTCTCCCCAGGGGGCAGGATAATTCACCCCTCCACTTT	CSASLPRGQDNSPLHF
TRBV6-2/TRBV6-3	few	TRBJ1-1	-	TGTGCCAGCGGATCTTATGTGAACACTGAAGCTTTCTTT	CASGSYVNTEAFF
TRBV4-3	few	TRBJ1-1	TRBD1	TGCGCCAGCAGCCCTGGGCAGGGGGCAAGCCGGAACACTGAAGCTTTCTTT	CASSPGQGASRNTEAFF
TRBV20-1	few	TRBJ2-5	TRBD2	TGCAGTGCCGAGGGCCTAGCGGGAGTATTAGAGACCCAGTACTTC	CSAEGLAGVLETQYF
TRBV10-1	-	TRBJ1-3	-	TGCGCCAAATACAGAGACTCCCTCTCTGGAAACACCATATATTTT	CAKYRDSLSGNTIYF
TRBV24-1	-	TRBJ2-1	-	TGTGCCACCAGTGACTCTCCAAGTATCTCCTACAATGAGCAGTTCTTC	CATSDSPSISYNEQFF
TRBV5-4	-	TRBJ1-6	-	TGTGCCAGCAGCTCCCACACAGATAATTCACCCCTCCACTTT	CASSSHTDNSPLHF
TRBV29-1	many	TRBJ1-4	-	TGCAGCGTTCGGGAAAGGGCTGCAACTAATGAAAAACTGTTTTTT	CSVRERAATNEKLFF
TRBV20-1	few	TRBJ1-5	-	TGCAGTGCTAGTACGGGAGCATCGAATCAGCCCCAGCATTTT	CSASTGASNQPQHF